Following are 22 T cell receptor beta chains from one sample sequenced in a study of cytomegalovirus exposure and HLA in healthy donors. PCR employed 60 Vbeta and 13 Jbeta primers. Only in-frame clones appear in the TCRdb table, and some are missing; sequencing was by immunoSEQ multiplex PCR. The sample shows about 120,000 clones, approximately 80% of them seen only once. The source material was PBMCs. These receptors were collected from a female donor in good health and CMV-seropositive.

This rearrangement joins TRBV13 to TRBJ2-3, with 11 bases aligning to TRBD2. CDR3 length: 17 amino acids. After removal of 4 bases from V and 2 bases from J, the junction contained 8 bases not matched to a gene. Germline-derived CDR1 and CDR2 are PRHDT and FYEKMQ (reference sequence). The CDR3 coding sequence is TGTGCCAGCAGCTCCCGACTACTAGCGGGGGACACAGATACGCAGTATTTT. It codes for CASSSRLLAGDTDTQYF.

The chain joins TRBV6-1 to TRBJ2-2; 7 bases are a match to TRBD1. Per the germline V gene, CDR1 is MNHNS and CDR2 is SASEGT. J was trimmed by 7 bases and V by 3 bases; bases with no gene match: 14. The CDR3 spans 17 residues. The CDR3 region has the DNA TGTGCCAGCAGTGATATCCAAGGGCGACAGGGCTTCGGGGAGCTGTTTTTT. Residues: CASSDIQGRQGFGELFF.

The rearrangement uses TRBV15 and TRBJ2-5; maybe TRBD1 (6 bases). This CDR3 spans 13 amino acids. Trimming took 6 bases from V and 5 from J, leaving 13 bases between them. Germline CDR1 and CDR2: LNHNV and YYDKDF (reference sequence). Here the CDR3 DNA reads TGTGCCACCAGTAGGGGCCAGGGGGAGACCCAGTACTTC. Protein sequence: CATSRGQGETQYF.

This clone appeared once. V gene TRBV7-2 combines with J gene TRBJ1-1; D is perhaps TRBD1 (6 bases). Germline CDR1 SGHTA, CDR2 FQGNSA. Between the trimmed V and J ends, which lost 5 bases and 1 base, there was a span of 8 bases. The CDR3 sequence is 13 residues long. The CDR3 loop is CASSGRGNTEAFF. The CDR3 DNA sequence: TGTGCCAGCAGCGGCAGGGGGAACACTGAAGCTTTCTTT.

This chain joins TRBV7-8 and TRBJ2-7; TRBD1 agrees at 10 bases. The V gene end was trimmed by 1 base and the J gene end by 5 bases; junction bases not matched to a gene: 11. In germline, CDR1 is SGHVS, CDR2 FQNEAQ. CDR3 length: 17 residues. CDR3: CASSLGFPGQGFHEQYF. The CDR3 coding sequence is TGTGCCAGCAGCTTAGGCTTTCCGGGACAGGGGTTCCACGAGCAGTACTTC.

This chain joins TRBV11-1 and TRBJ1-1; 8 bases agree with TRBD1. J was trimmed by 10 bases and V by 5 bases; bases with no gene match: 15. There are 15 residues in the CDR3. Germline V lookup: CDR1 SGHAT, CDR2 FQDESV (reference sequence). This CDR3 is CASSPSGTGASSAFF. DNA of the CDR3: TGTGCCAGCAGCCCGTCCGGGACAGGAGCATCGTCAGCTTTCTTT.

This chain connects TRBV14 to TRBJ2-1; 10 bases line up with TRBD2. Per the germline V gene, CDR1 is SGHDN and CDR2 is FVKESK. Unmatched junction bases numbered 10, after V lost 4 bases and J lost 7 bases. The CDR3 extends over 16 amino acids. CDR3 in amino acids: CASSRPGSGGWNEQFF. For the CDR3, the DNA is TGTGCCAGCAGCCGACCGGGTAGCGGGGGGTGGAATGAGCAGTTCTTC.

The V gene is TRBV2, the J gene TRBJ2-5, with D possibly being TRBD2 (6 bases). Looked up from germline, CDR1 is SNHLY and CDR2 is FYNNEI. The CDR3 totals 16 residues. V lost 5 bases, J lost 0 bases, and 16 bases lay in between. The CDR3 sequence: CASSPRNGGDQETQYF. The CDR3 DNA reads TGTGCCAGCAGTCCTAGGAATGGCGGGGACCAAGAGACCCAGTACTTC.

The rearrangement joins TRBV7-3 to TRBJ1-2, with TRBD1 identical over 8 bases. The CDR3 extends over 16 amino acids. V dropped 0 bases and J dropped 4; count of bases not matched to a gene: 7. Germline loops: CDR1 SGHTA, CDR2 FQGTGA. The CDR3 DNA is TGTGCCAGCAGCTTAACATCCTCCGACAGGGGCTATGGCTACACCTTC. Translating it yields CASSLTSSDRGYGYTF.

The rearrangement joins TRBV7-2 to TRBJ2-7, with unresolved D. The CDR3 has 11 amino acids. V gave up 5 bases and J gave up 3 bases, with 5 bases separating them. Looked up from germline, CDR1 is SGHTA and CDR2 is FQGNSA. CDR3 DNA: TGTGCCAGCAGCCCCCACTACGAGCAGTACTTC. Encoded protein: CASSPHYEQYF. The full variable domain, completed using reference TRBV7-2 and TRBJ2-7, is GAGVSQSPSNKVTEKGKDVELRCDPISGHTALYWYRQSLGQGLEFLIYFQGNSAPDKSGLPSDRFSAERTGGSVSTLTIQRTQQEDSAVYLCASSPHYEQYFGPGTRLTVT.

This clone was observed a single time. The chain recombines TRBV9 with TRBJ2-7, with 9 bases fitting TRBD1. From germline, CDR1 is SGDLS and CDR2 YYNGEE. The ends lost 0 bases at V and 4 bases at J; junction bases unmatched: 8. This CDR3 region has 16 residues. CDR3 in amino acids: CASSVAYGTGLYEQYF. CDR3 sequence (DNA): TGTGCCAGCAGCGTAGCCTACGGGACAGGGTTGTACGAGCAGTACTTC. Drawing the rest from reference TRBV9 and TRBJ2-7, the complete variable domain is DSGVTQTPKHLITATGQRVTLRCSPRSGDLSVYWYQQSLDQGLQFLIQYYNGEERAKGNILERFSAQQFPDLHSELNLSSLELGDSALYFCASSVAYGTGLYEQYFGPGTRLTVT.

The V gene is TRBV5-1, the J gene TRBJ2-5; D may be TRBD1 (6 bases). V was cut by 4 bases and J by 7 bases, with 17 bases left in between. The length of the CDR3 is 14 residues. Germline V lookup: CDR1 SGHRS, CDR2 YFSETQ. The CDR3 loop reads CASSTGTGEGTQYF. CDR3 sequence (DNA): TGCGCCAGCAGCACAGGGACCGGAGAAGGGACCCAGTACTTC. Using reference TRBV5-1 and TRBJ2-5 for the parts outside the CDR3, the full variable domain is KAGVTQTPRYLIKTRGQQVTLSCSPISGHRSVSWYQQTPGQGLQFLFEYFSETQRNKGNFPGRFSGRQFSNSRSEMNVSTLELGDSALYLCASSTGTGEGTQYFGPGTRLLVL.

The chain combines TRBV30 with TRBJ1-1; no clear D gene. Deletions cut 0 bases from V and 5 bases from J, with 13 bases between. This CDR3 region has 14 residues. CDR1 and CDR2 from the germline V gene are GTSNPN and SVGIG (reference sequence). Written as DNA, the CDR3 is TGTGCCTGGAGTGTAGTCACTGGGAGTACTGAAGCTTTCTTT. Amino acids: CAWSVVTGSTEAFF.

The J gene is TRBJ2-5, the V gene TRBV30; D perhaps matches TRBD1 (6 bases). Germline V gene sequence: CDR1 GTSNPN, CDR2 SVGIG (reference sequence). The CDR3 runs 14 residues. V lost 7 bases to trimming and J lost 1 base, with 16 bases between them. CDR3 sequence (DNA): TGTGCCTTCCAACCGGGACAAGCCCAAGAGACCCAGTACTTC. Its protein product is CAFQPGQAQETQYF.

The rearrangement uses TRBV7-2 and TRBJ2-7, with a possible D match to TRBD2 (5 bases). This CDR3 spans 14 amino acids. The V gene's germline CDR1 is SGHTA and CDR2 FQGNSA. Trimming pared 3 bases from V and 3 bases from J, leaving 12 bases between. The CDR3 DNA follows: TGTGCCAGCAGCTTTGGACGGGCGGGCTACGAGCAGTACTTC. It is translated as CASSFGRAGYEQYF.

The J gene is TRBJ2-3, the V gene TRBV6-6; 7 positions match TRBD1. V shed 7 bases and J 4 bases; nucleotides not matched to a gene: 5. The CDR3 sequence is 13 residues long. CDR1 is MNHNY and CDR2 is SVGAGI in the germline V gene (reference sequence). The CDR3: CASNSQGADTQYF. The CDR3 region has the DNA TGTGCCAGCAATTCTCAGGGGGCAGATACGCAGTATTTT.

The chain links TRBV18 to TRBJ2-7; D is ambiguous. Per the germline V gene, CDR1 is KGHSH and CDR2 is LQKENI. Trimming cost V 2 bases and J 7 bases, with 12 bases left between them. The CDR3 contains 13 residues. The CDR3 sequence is CASSPATAWEQYF. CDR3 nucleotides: TGTGCCAGCTCACCAGCAACAGCCTGGGAGCAGTACTTC.

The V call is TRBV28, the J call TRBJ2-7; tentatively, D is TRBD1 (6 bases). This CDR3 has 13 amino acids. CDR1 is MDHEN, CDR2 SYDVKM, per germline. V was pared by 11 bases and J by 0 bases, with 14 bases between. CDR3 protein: CAGAGAPSYEQYF. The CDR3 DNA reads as TGTGCCGGGGCAGGGGCGCCCTCCTACGAGCAGTACTTC.

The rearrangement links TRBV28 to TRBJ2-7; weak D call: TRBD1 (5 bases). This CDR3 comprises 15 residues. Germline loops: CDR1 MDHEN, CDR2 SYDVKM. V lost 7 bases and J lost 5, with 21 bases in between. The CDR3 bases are TGTGCCAGCATCACCCGCGACAGCGACCCTCACGAGCAGTACTTC. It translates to CASITRDSDPHEQYF.

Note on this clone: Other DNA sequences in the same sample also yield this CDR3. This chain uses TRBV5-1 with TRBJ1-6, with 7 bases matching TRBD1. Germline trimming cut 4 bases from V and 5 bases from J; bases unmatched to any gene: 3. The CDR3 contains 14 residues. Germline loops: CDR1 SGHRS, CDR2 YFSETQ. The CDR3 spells CASSRTGDNSPLHF. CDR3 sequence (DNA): TGCGCCAGCAGCCGGACAGGCGATAATTCACCCCTCCACTTT.

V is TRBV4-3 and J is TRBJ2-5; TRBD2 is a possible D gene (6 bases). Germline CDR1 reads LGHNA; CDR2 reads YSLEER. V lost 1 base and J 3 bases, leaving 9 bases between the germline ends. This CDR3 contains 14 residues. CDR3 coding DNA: TGCGCCAGCAGCCAAGGCCCGGGGGAAGAGACCCAGTACTTC. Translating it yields CASSQGPGEETQYF.

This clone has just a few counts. The CDR3 DNA sequence: TGTGCCAGCAGCGTAGATCACACAGATACGCAGTATTTT. Protein: CASSVDHTDTQYF. The chain combines TRBV9 with TRBJ2-3; D is undetermined. The V end was cut by 0 bases, the J end by 2 bases, with 4 bases between. Germline assignment: CDR1 SGDLS and CDR2 YYNGEE. This CDR3 is built from 13 residues.